This TCR beta chain was sequenced for a study of regulatory T cells in long-lasting Graves disease. CDR1 is SNHLY, CDR2 FYNNEI, per germline. The CDR3 extends over 17 amino acids. V lost 6 bases and J lost 1; bases outside the gene matches: 5. Building of the TCR beta libraries involved iRepertoire HTBI primers and Arm-PCR of CDR3 regions. TCRdb itself ran the multiplex PCR reads through MiXCR, one entry per CDR3 protein. Among fewer than 450,000 distinct CDR3 sequences, about a quarter were seen once, and the ten largest hold approximately 26%. Time point reported: persistent/refractory GD, antithyroid drugs over 5 years with positive TRAb. Extracted PBMC RNA gave rise to the TCR library.

The receptor's source is a female donor with Graves disease. The chain has TRBV2 and TRBJ2-3; TRBD2 agrees at 15 bases. The sample in question was peripheral blood mononuclear cells (PBMCs), obtained when the disease was refractory, from a patient treated with antithyroid drugs. The CDR3 region has the DNA TGTGCCAGCAGGTGGACTAGCGGGAGGGGGGGCACAGATACGCAGTATTTT. Residues: CASRWTSGRGGTDTQYF.